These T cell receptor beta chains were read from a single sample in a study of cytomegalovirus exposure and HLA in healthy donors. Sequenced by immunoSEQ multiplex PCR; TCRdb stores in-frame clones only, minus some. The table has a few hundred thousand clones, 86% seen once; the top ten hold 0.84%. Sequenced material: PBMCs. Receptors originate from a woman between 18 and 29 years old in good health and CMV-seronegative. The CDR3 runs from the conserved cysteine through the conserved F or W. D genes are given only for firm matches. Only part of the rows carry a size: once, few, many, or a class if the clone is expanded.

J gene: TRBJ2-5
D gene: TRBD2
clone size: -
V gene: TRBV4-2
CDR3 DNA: TGTGCCAGCAGCCTCCGGAGCGGGGAAGAGACCCAGTACTTC
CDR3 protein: CASSLRSGEETQYF

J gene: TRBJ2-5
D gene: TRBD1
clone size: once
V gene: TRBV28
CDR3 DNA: TGTGCCAGCAGCTCGGGACAGCTAAGCCAAGAGACCCAGTACTTC
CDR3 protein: CASSSGQLSQETQYF

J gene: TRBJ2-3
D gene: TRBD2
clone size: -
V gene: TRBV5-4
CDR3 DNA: TGTGCCAGCAGCTTGGTACTAGCGGGAGCCAGCACAGATACGCAGTATTTT
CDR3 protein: CASSLVLAGASTDTQYF

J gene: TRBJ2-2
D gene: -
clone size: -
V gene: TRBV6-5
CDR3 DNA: TGTGCCAGCAGCCATGAAGCGGCGAACACCGGGGAGCTGTTTTTT
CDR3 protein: CASSHEAANTGELFF

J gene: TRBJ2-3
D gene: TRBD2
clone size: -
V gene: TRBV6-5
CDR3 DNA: TGTGCCAGCAGACGCGGACTAGCGGGAGCTGATACGCAGTATTTT
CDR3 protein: CASRRGLAGADTQYF

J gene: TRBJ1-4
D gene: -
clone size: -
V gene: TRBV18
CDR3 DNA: TGTGCCAGCTCACCACCCCAGGGTTGGACAACTAATGAAAAACTGTTTTTT
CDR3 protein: CASSPPQGWTTNEKLFF

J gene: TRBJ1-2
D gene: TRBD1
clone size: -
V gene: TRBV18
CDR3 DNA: TGTGCCAGCTCCGACAGGGGAGGGAACTATGGCTACACCTTC
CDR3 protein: CASSDRGGNYGYTF

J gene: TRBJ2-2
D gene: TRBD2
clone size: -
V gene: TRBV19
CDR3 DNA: TGTGCCAGTAGTGCAGGGACTAGCGGTACGAACACCGGGGAGCTGTTTTTT
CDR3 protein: CASSAGTSGTNTGELFF

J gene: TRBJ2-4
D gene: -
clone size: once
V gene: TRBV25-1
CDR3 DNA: TGTGCCAGCAGTGAATCGAGGGTGTCCAAAAACATTCAGTACTTC
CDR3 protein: CASSESRVSKNIQYF

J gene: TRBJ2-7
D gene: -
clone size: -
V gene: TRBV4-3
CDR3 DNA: TGCGCCAGCAGCCAAGATATAACAGCCTACGAGCAGTACTTC
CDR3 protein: CASSQDITAYEQYF

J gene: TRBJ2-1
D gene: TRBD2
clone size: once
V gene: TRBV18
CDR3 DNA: TGTGCCAGCTCGACGGGACTAGCGGGGAGGAATGAGCAGTTCTTC
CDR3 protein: CASSTGLAGRNEQFF

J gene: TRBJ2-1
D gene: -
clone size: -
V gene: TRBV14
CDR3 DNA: TGTGCCAGCAGCCCAGTCGGGGTAGCGGCCTACAATGAGCAGTTCTTC
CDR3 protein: CASSPVGVAAYNEQFF

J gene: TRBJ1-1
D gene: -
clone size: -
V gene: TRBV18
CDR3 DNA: TGTGCCAGCTCACCACCGATCGCAGGGAACACTGAAGCTTTCTTT
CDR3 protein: CASSPPIAGNTEAFF

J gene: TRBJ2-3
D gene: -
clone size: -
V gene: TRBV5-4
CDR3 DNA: TGTGCCAGCAGCCCCACAGGCCTAGTGTTAACAGATACGCAGTATTTT
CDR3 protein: CASSPTGLVLTDTQYF

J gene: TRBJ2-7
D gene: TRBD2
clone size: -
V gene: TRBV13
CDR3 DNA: TGTGCCAGCAGCCCCAGGAGAGCGGGAGGATCCTACGAGCAGTACTTC
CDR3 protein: CASSPRRAGGSYEQYF

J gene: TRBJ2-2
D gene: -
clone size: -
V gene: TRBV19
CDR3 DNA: TGTGCCAGTAGCGAGTACACCGGGGAGCTGTTTTTT
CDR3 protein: CASSEYTGELFF